This T cell receptor beta chain was recovered during a study of tumor and adjacent non-tumor tissue in lung cancer. About the research overall: Each sample yielded 4 million to 5 million productive TCRbeta reads on average.

A modified ARM-PCR protocol with three rounds of nested PCR amplified TCRbeta. TCRdb fed the multiplex PCR reads into MiXCR, producing one record per CDR3 protein. The sample has 70,000 to 95,000 distinct CDR3 sequences; approximately 82% are singletons. Germline assignment: CDR1 MNHEY and CDR2 SVGEGT. The CDR3 covers 14 residues. RNA was extracted from bulk tissue without any cell sorting. The normal lung tissue was taken more than 3 cm from the tumor edge. This sequence joins TRBV6-2 or TRBV6-3 and TRBJ1-5; perhaps TRBD2 as D (7 bases). The DNA matches TRBJ2-3 better at its end, which makes the J call doubtful. This clonotype was obtained from a man between 65 and 79 years old with non-small cell lung cancer. Input material: distant non-tumor lung tissue. CDR3: CASGRAGAGQPQYF. CDR3 DNA: TGTGCCAGCGGAAGGGCGGGGGCGGGGCAGCCCCAGTATTTT.